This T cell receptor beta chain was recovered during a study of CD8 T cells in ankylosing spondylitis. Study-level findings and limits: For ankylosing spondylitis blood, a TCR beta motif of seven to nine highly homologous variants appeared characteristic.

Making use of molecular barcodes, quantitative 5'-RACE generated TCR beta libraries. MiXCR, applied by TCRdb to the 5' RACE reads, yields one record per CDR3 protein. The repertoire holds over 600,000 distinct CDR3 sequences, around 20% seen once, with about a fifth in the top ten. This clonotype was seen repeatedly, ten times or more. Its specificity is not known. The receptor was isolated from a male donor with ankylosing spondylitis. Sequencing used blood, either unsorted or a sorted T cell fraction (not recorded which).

The CDR3 DNA sequence: TGTGCCAGTAGTTCTAGGGATAATGAGCAGTTCTTC. Residues: CASSSRDNEQFF. This rearrangement joins TRBV19 to TRBJ2-1; D is unresolved. The germline V and J ends were trimmed by 5 bases and 7 bases, with 9 bases remaining between them. The CDR3 has 12 amino acids. Germline values: CDR1 LNHDA, CDR2 SQIVND (reference sequence).